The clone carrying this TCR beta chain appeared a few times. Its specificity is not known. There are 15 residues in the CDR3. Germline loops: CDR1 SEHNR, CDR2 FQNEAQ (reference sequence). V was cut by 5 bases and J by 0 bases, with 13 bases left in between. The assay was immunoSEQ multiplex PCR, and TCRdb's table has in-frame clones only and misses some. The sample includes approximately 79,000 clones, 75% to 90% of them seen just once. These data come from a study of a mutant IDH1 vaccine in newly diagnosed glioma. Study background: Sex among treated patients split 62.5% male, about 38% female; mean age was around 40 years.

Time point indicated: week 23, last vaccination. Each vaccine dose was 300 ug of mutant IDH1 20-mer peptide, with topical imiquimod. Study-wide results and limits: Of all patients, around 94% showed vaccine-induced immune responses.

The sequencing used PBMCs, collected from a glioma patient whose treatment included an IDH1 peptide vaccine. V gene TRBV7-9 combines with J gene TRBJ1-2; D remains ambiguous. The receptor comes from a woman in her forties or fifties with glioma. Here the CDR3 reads CASSPTGGANYGYTF. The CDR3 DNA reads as TGTGCCAGCAGCCCCACGGGCGGCGCTAACTATGGCTACACCTTC.